The 25 T cell receptor beta chains presented below share a single source sample, sequenced in a study of OX40 agonist ivuxolimab in advanced cancers. Here immunoSEQ multiplex PCR was the method, and the copy in TCRdb shows in-frame clones only, minus some. The table lists tens of thousands of clones, about 90% of them singletons. Sequenced material: CD4+ or CD8+ T cells sorted from blood, taken in a trial of the OX40 agonist ivuxolimab. The receptors here all came from an adult with an advanced solid tumor such as melanoma, head and neck, liver or kidney cancer.

The rearrangement links TRBV7-2 to TRBJ2-7; TRBD1 or TRBD2 may be the D gene (5 bases each). Germline V gives CDR1 SGHTA, CDR2 FQGNSA. V was pared by 5 bases and J by 2 bases, with 13 bases between. The CDR3 has 14 amino acids. CDR3 loop: CASSLGGSTYEQYF. In DNA, the CDR3 is TGTGCCAGCAGCCTTGGGGGAAGTACCTACGAGCAGTACTTC.

The V and J genes are TRBV4-1 and TRBJ2-7; 9 bases fit TRBD2. Germline V CDR1 and CDR2: MGHRA, YSYEKL. This CDR3 region has 14 residues. V was clipped by 5 bases and J by 3 bases; unmatched bases: 5. The CDR3 DNA is TGCGCCAGCAGCTCCGGGACTAGCAACTACGAGCAGTACTTC. It specifies CASSSGTSNYEQYF.

The genes are TRBV7-9 and TRBJ2-7; maybe TRBD2 (5 bases). Trimming pared 1 base from V and 0 bases from J, leaving 13 bases between. The CDR3 has 16 residues. Per the germline V gene, CDR1 is SEHNR and CDR2 is FQNEAQ (reference sequence). CDR3 loop: CASSLDDGESSYEQYF. The DNA for the CDR3 is TGTGCCAGCAGCTTAGACGACGGGGAGAGCTCCTACGAGCAGTACTTC. Full variable domain (outside the CDR3, taken from reference TRBV7-9 and TRBJ2-7): DTGVSQNPRHKITKRGQNVTFRCDPISEHNRLYWYRQTLGQGPEFLTYFQNEAQLEKSRLLSDRFSAERPKGSFSTLEIQRTEQGDSAMYLCASSLDDGESSYEQYFGPGTRLTVT.

Points on this clone: Other nucleotide sequences from this sample produce the same CDR3. The chain is built from TRBV2 and TRBJ2-7, with D possibly TRBD1 on 5 matching bases. The CDR3 spans 14 residues. V was cut by 4 bases and J by 0 bases, with 10 bases left in between. Germline lookup yields CDR1 SNHLY and CDR2 FYNNEI. CDR3 DNA sequence: TGTGCCAGCAGTGTAAAGGGGTTCTCCTACGAGCAGTACTTC. As protein: CASSVKGFSYEQYF.

This rearrangement joins TRBV2 to TRBJ1-2; unclear D gene. The germline CDR1 and CDR2 sequences are SNHLY and FYNNEI. The CDR3 runs 13 residues. V was pared by 11 bases and J by 6 bases, with 19 bases between. The CDR3 DNA sequence: TGTGCCGTTTTAGCCGGGCGAGCGGATGGCTACACCTTC. Translating it yields CAVLAGRADGYTF.

This sequence joins TRBV13 and TRBJ1-4; no definite D call. Germline CDR1 PRHDT, CDR2 FYEKMQ (reference sequence). This CDR3 comprises 15 residues. V was cut by 5 bases and J by 0 bases, with 10 bases left in between. The CDR3 DNA is TGTGCCAGCAGCCCGGGCCCTGCAACTAATGAAAAACTGTTTTTT. The encoded protein is CASSPGPATNEKLFF.

This rearrangement joins TRBV6-5 to TRBJ2-3; 9 positions agree with TRBD2. CDR3 length: 16 amino acids. The trim removed 4 bases at V and 5 bases at J, leaving 10 bases unmatched. Germline lookup yields CDR1 MNHEY and CDR2 SVGAGI. This CDR3 is CASSFRAGGLGDTQYF. In DNA form, the CDR3 reads TGTGCCAGCAGTTTTAGGGCGGGGGGGCTTGGAGATACGCAGTATTTT.

The chain joins TRBV11-1 to TRBJ2-5; TRBD2 might be the D (5 bases). The V and J ends lost 3 bases and 2 bases respectively, with 16 bases between them. CDR1 and CDR2 (germline): SGHAT, FQDESV (reference sequence). There are 16 residues in the CDR3. The CDR3 loop reads CASSFAGKDYQETQYF. The DNA for the CDR3 is TGTGCCAGCAGCTTCGCCGGGAAGGATTATCAAGAGACCCAGTACTTC.

The rearrangement links TRBV5-6 to TRBJ2-7; D remains unclear. The CDR3 totals 14 residues. V lost 2 bases, J lost 3 bases, and 12 bases lay in between. Germline V CDR1 and CDR2: SGHDT, YYEEEE. The CDR3 sequence: CASSFRHGNYEQYF. DNA of the CDR3: TGTGCCAGCAGCTTCAGACACGGCAACTACGAGCAGTACTTC.

This clone showed up just a few times. V is TRBV29-1 and J is TRBJ1-2, with D uncertain. This CDR3 has 12 amino acids. Germline-derived CDR1 and CDR2 are SQVTM and ANQGSEA. The V and J ends lost 1 base and 8 bases respectively, with 11 bases between them. The CDR3 loop reads CSVEGFLGGYTF. Written as DNA, the CDR3 is TGCAGCGTTGAAGGCTTCCTGGGGGGCTACACCTTC.

The chain recombines TRBV9 with TRBJ1-2, with D possibly being TRBD1 (6 bases). Trimming took 3 bases from V and 6 from J, leaving 21 bases between them. The CDR3 is 16 amino acids. Germline V gene data show CDR1 as SGDLS and CDR2 as YYNGEE. In DNA form, the CDR3 reads TGTGCCAGCAGCGCAGCAAGGGGGGCGGCGGTTGATGGCTACACCTTC. Its translation: CASSAARGAAVDGYTF.

CDR3 DNA: TGTGCCAGCAGCGTAGCTCCGTCTACTGGCGAGCAGTACTTC. Translation gives CASSVAPSTGEQYF. The chain recombines TRBV9 with TRBJ2-7; D is ambiguous. V was clipped by 0 bases and J by 6 bases, with 13 bases between them. The CDR3 runs to 14 residues. Germline-derived CDR1 and CDR2 are SGDLS and YYNGEE. Drawing the rest from reference TRBV9 and TRBJ2-7, the complete variable domain is DSGVTQTPKHLITATGQRVTLRCSPRSGDLSVYWYQQSLDQGLQFLIQYYNGEERAKGNILERFSAQQFPDLHSELNLSSLELGDSALYFCASSVAPSTGEQYFGPGTRLTVT.

This chain uses TRBV6-5 with TRBJ1-1; D gene unclear. The CDR3 consists of 13 residues. V lost 2 bases to trimming and J lost 5 bases, with 9 bases between them. Germline lookup yields CDR1 MNHEY and CDR2 SVGAGI. CDR3 sequence (DNA): TGTGCCAGCAGTTACCATCCCCGGACTGAAGCTTTCTTT. As protein: CASSYHPRTEAFF.

In this sample, this clone turned up once. V usage is TRBV11-2 and J usage is TRBJ1-3; D possibly corresponds to TRBD1 (6 bases). There are 16 residues in the CDR3. Germline V CDR1 and CDR2: SGHAT, FQNNGV. V was cut by 2 bases and J by 2 bases, with 13 bases left in between. DNA of the CDR3: TGTGCCAGCAGCTTATTAGCGGGGGGCGCTGGAAACACCATATATTTT. The encoded protein is CASSLLAGGAGNTIYF.

The chain uses TRBV5-4 and TRBJ1-4; 7 bases fit TRBD1. CDR3 length: 17 amino acids. Unmatched junction bases numbered 10, after V lost 5 bases and J lost 0 bases. The V gene's germline CDR1 is SGHNT and CDR2 YYREEE (reference sequence). CDR3 nucleotides: TGTGCCAGCAGTTTCGGACAGGCCACTGCAACTAATGAAAAACTGTTTTTT. Translation: CASSFGQATATNEKLFF.

This CDR3 reads CASSPTGHGQPQHF. Written as DNA, the CDR3 is TGCGCCAGCAGCCCGACAGGTCACGGTCAGCCCCAGCATTTT. The gene calls are TRBV4-3 and TRBJ1-5, with D maybe TRBD1 (6 bases). Germline CDR1 and CDR2: LGHNA and YSLEER. The CDR3 spans 14 residues. V was shortened by 4 bases and J by 6 bases, with 13 bases between the two germline ends.

The V call is TRBV2, the J call TRBJ2-5; 8 positions match TRBD1. The CDR3 loop spans 18 amino acids. Germline loops: CDR1 SNHLY, CDR2 FYNNEI. J lost 7 bases, V lost 1 base, and 17 bases had no gene match. The CDR3 DNA reads as TGTGCCAGCAGTGAAGGCCGCGGTCAGGGGGCCCTACAGGGGACCCAGTACTTC. Protein sequence: CASSEGRGQGALQGTQYF.

This clone has just a few counts. This sequence joins TRBV7-9 and TRBJ1-4; D perhaps matches TRBD1 (5 bases). The CDR3 totals 12 residues. Germline values: CDR1 SEHNR, CDR2 FQNEAQ (reference sequence). V gave up 1 base and J gave up 8 bases, with 5 bases separating them. CDR3 DNA: TGTGCCAGCAGCTTAGGGGGGGAAAAACTGTTTTTT. It translates to CASSLGGEKLFF.

The rearrangement joins TRBV6-5 to TRBJ2-2; D not certain. Germline V lookup: CDR1 MNHEY, CDR2 SVGAGI. The CDR3 contains 15 residues. Between the trimmed V and J ends, which lost 2 bases and 2 bases, there was a span of 9 bases. CDR3 in DNA: TGTGCCAGCAGTTACGGGTCCGTAAACACCGGGGAGCTGTTTTTT. As protein: CASSYGSVNTGELFF.

The chain uses TRBV29-1 and TRBJ1-4, with TRBD1 identical over 9 bases. The CDR3 runs 14 residues. With 6 bases clipped from V and 8 bases from J, the junction kept 10 bases outside the gene matches. From germline, CDR1 is SQVTM and CDR2 ANQGSEA. In nucleotides, the CDR3 is TGCAGCGTCTTAGGGCAGGGACAGGGCGAAAAACTGTTTTTT. Its translation: CSVLGQGQGEKLFF.

This chain uses TRBV2 with TRBJ2-6, with TRBD1 as a possible D gene (6 bases). V gave up 2 bases and J gave up 0 bases, with 17 bases separating them. The CDR3 is 19 residues long. The germline V gene encodes CDR1 SNHLY and CDR2 FYNNEI. In nucleotides, the CDR3 is TGTGCCAGCAGTGAAAACCCCCAGGGGCCCCTCTCTGGGGCCAACGTCCTGACTTTC. Its translation: CASSENPQGPLSGANVLTF. Full variable domain (outside the CDR3, taken from reference TRBV2 and TRBJ2-6): EPEVTQTPSHQVTQMGQEVILRCVPISNHLYFYWYRQILGQKVEFLVSFYNNEISEKSEIFDDQFSVERPDGSNFTLKIRSTKLEDSAMYFCASSENPQGPLSGANVLTFGAGSRLTVL.

The V and J genes are TRBV7-9 and TRBJ1-5; D not resolved. CDR1 is SEHNR, CDR2 FQNEAQ, per germline (reference sequence). The CDR3 is 14 residues long. Between the trimmed V and J ends, which lost 1 base and 3 bases, there was a span of 7 bases. The CDR3 nucleotides are TGTGCCAGCAGCTTAGGGGGATACAATCAGCCCCAGCATTTT. Protein product: CASSLGGYNQPQHF. Complete variable domain (other parts from reference TRBV7-9 and TRBJ1-5): DTGVSQNPRHKITKRGQNVTFRCDPISEHNRLYWYRQTLGQGPEFLTYFQNEAQLEKSRLLSDRFSAERPKGSFSTLEIQRTEQGDSAMYLCASSLGGYNQPQHFGDGTRLSIL.

This sequence joins TRBV7-8 and TRBJ2-3; possibly TRBD1 for D (5 bases). Trimming took 7 bases from V and 3 from J, leaving 14 bases between them. CDR3 length: 14 amino acids. Germline CDR1 and CDR2: SGHVS and FQNEAQ. DNA for the CDR3: TGTGCCAGCACCACCTATGACAGTACAGATACGCAGTATTTT. Translated: CASTTYDSTDTQYF.

Note on this clone: A far larger clone is a single base away, which makes a read error likely. This chain joins TRBV5-2 and TRBJ2-3; the table's D call of TRBD2 was not tested on the DNA. TRBV5-2 has pseudogene status. This CDR3 contains 15 residues. DNA of the CDR3: TGTGCCAGCAGCCAAGAAAGCGGGGGCACAGATACGCAGTATTTT. Protein: CASSQESGGTDTQYF.

This clone came up once. The chain uses TRBV5-5 and TRBJ1-6, with D possibly matching TRBD1 (5 bases). CDR1 is SGHKS, CDR2 YYEKEE, per germline (reference sequence). Deletions cut 1 base from V and 4 bases from J, with 18 bases between. CDR3 size: 18 residues. The CDR3 here is CASSLMGRIRQYNSPLHF. The CDR3 coding sequence is TGTGCCAGCAGCTTGATGGGCCGAATAAGACAGTATAATTCACCCCTCCACTTT.